This T cell receptor beta chain originates from a study of CD8+ T cells in alopecia areata. Study summary: By percentage of affected scalp area, the severity of treated patients was scored. Study findings and constraints: Tofacitinib yielded significantly lower scalp clonality and fewer expanded CD8+ clones among the top 100.

Trimming left V 0 bases short and J 1 base short, with 21 bases between. CDR1 is GTSNPN, CDR2 SVGIG, per germline (reference sequence). CDR3 length equals 18 residues. Extracted RNA was reverse transcribed, and the resulting cDNA served as sequencing template. Data came from immunoSEQ multiplex PCR; TCRdb stores just in-frame clones and leaves some out. The sample has roughly 200,000 clones, under 40% seen once; the top ten hold about 0.48%. A few counts support this clone. Its antigen is currently unknown. The treatment: oral pan-JAK inhibitor, 5-10 mg twice daily. Collection of lesional scalp punch biopsies and peripheral blood was performed in alopecia areata patients.

The source was CD4+ T cells sorted from blood, collected at roughly week 30, from a patient treated with tofacitinib. V is TRBV30 and J is TRBJ1-1; a weak D match, TRBD1 (5 bases). The clonotype comes from a human donor with alopecia areata. The CDR3, as DNA: TGTGCCTGGAGTGTGGGGGTATATGCGAGACACTCGAACACTGAAGCTTTCTTT. This gives the protein CAWSVGVYARHSNTEAFF.